Shown below are 9 T cell receptor beta chains from a single sample sequenced in a study of blood T cell repertoires in COVID-19. Measured with immunoSEQ multiplex PCR; TCRdb has only the in-frame clones, and not every one. The sample has 490,000 or so clones, approximately 91% seen once; the top ten hold 8.3%. Material: PBMCs or T cells enriched from blood (not recorded which). The receptors were sampled from a woman aged 55-70 years who had recovered from COVID-19.

The chain employs TRBV29-1 and TRBJ1-1, with D uncertain. The CDR3 runs to 15 residues. Deletions cut 0 bases from V and 4 bases from J, with 15 bases between. In germline, CDR1 is SQVTM, CDR2 ANQGSEA. CDR3 region: CSVEDQLGSGTEAFF. CDR3 nucleotides: TGCAGCGTTGAAGATCAATTAGGGAGCGGCACTGAAGCTTTCTTT.

The chain employs TRBV10-3 and TRBJ1-2; a possible D gene is TRBD1 (5 bases). The CDR3 contains 13 residues. Trimming stripped 5 bases from V and 3 bases from J, with 10 bases between. Germline-derived CDR1 and CDR2 are ENHRY and SYGVKD. In nucleotides, the CDR3 is TGTGCCATCAGTCCCGGGGGGGACTATGGCTACACCTTC. Encoded protein: CAISPGGDYGYTF.

J is TRBJ1-3 and V is TRBV4-1; D is uncertain. The V gene's germline CDR1 is MGHRA and CDR2 YSYEKL. The CDR3 is 14 amino acids. V lost 2 bases and J lost 0, with 5 bases in between. CDR3 amino acids: CASSQPGSGNTIYF. The CDR3 nucleotides are TGCGCCAGCAGCCAACCGGGCTCTGGAAACACCATATATTTT.

The chain has TRBV10-3 and TRBJ2-3; 8 positions match TRBD2. Germline CDR1 ENHRY, CDR2 SYGVKD. The CDR3 runs 17 residues. Trimming removed 8 bases from V and 0 bases from J; junction bases left unmatched: 13. This CDR3 is CAIGGRGVDFSTDTQYF. DNA of the CDR3: TGTGCCATCGGAGGGCGGGGGGTCGACTTTAGCACAGATACGCAGTATTTT.

J is TRBJ2-2 and V is TRBV7-9; D is perhaps TRBD2 (7 bases). From germline, CDR1 is SEHNR and CDR2 FQNEAQ (reference sequence). The CDR3 extends over 15 amino acids. Trimming left V 7 bases short and J 4 bases short, with 16 bases between. CDR3 protein: CASKGGGEGTGELFF. Written as DNA, the CDR3 is TGTGCCAGCAAAGGCGGGGGCGAAGGCACCGGGGAGCTGTTTTTT.

This chain joins TRBV6-1 and TRBJ2-5; TRBD2 might be the D (7 bases). Germline CDR1 is MNHNS and CDR2 is SASEGT. The V end lost 2 bases, the J end lost 5 bases, and 15 bases lay between the germline ends. The CDR3 spans 15 residues. The CDR3 DNA reads TGTGCCAGCAGTGAAATCGGGGGGCCGAGGGAGACCCAGTACTTC. As protein: CASSEIGGPRETQYF.

Points on this clone: The identical CDR3 is also encoded by other nucleotide sequences in the sample. This chain uses TRBV3-1 (or the pseudogene TRBV3-2) with TRBJ2-7; D is possibly TRBD2 (6 bases). Trimming pared 4 bases from V and 6 bases from J, leaving 10 bases between. Per germline, CDR1 LGHDT and CDR2 YNNKEL (reference sequence). This CDR3 contains 12 residues. The CDR3 DNA sequence: TGTGCCAGCAGCCCATTGGGGGGCGAGCAGTACTTC. Encoded protein: CASSPLGGEQYF.

This clone was counted between two and nine times. The rearrangement joins TRBV28 to TRBJ2-7; possibly TRBD1 for D (6 bases). Trimming stripped 3 bases from V and 5 bases from J, with 11 bases between. This CDR3 comprises 13 residues. Germline V gives CDR1 MDHEN, CDR2 SYDVKM. CDR3 nucleotide sequence: TGTGCCAGCAGTTTCACTAACAGGGACGAGCAGTACTTC. Its protein is CASSFTNRDEQYF.

The chain recombines TRBV10-3 with TRBJ2-2, with D perhaps matching TRBD2 (6 bases). Germline V gives CDR1 ENHRY, CDR2 SYGVKD. The V and J ends lost 6 bases and 4 bases respectively, with 21 bases between them. The CDR3 length is 17 residues. CDR3 bases: TGTGCCATCAGATCCCGTCTGTCTCCCGGGGGCACCGGGGAGCTGTTTTTT. Encoded protein: CAIRSRLSPGGTGELFF.